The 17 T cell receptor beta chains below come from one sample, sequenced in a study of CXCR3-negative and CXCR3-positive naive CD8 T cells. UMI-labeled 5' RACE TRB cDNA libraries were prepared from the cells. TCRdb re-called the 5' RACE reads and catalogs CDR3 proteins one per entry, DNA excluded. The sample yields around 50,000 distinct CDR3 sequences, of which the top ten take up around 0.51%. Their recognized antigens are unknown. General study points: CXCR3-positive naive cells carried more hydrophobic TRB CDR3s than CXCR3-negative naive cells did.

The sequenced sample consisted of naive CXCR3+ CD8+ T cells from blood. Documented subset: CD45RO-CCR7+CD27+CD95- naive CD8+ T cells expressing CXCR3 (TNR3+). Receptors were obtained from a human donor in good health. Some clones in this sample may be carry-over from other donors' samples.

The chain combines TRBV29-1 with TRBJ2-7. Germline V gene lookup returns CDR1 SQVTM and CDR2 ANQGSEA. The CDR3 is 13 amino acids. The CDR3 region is CSAEGRDSYEQYF.

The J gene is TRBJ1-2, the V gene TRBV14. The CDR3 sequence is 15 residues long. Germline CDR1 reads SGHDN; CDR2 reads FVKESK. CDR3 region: CASSQDRAEGYGYTF.

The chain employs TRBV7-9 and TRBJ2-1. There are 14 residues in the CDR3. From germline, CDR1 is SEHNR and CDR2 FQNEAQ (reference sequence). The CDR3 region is CASSFGVSSDEQFF.

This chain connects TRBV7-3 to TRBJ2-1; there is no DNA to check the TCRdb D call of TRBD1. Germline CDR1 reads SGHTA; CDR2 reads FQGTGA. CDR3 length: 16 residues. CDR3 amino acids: CASSLWGRASYNEQFF.

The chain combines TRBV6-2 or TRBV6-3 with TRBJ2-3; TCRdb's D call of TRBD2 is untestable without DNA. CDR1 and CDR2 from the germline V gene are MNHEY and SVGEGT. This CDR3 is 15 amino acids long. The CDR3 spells CASSPGLAETDTQYF.

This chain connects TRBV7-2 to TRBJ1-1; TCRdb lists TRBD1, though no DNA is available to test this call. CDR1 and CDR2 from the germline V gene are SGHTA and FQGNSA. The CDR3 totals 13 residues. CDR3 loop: CASSTGQGSEAFF.

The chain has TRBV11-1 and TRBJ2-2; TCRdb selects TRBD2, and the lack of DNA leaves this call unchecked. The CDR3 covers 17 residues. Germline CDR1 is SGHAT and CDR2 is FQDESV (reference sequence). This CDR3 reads CASSFPLGGENTGELFF.

This CDR3 is CSGTGLAGEGTGELFF. The chain couples TRBV29-1 to TRBJ2-2; TCRdb calls TRBD2, which cannot be checked without DNA. Germline CDR1 is SQVTM and CDR2 is ANQGSEA. This CDR3 region has 16 residues.

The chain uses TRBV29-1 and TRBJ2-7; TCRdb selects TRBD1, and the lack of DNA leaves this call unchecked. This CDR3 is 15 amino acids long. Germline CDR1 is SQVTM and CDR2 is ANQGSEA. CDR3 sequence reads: CSVEPDRGRGYEQYF.

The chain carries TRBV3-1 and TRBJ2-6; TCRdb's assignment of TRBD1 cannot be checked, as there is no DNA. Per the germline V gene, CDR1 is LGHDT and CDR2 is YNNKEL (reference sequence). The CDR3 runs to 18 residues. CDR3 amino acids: CASSPQDGGPSGANVLTF.

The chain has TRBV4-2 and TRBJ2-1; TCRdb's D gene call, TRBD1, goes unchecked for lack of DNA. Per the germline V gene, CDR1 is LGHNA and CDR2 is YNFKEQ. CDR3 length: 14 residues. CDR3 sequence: CASSHGTGTGEQFF.

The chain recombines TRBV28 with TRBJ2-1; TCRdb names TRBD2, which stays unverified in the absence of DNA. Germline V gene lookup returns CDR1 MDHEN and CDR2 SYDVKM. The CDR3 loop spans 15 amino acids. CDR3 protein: CASSPRVGPDNEQFF.

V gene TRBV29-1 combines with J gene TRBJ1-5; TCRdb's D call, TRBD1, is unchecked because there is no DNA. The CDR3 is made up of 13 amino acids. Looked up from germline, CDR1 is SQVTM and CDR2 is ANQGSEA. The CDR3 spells CSVELVGGQPQHF.

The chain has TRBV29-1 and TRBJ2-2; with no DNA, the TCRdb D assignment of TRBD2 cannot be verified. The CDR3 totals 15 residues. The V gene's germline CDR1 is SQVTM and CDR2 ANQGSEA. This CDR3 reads CSVEVGGANTGELFF.

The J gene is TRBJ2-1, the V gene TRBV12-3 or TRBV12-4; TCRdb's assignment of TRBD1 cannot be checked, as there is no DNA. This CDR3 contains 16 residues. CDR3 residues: CASGDLQGASYNEQFF.

CDR3 protein: CASSLGGSNTGELFF. This chain links TRBV7-8 with TRBJ2-2; TCRdb proposes TRBD2, but this gene call is untestable without DNA. Per germline, CDR1 SGHVS and CDR2 FQNEAQ. The CDR3 contains 15 residues. The full variable domain, with the rest looked up from reference TRBV7-8 and TRBJ2-2, is GAGVSQSPRYKVAKRGQDVALRCDPISGHVSLFWYQQALGQGPEFLTYFQNEAQLDKSGLPSDRFFAERPEGSVSTLKIQRTQQEDSAVYLCASSLGGSNTGELFFGEGSRLTVL.

CDR3 residues: CSALWPTLYRGPEGLYEQYF. This rearrangement joins TRBV20-1 to TRBJ2-7; without DNA, the TCRdb call of TRBD1 cannot be checked. Germline V gene lookup returns CDR1 DFQATT and CDR2 SNEGSKA (reference sequence). This CDR3 spans 20 amino acids.